Below, 7 T cell receptor beta chains from the same sample are listed, as sequenced in a study of cytotoxic CD8 clonotypes in ibrutinib-treated CLL. The method was immunoSEQ multiplex PCR; TCRdb's version includes in-frame clones alone and lacks a portion of them. The sample includes nearly 100,000 clones, almost 80% of them seen just once. This specimen consisted of PBMCs, obtained after 12 months of ibrutinib treatment. The source is a human donor with chronic lymphocytic leukemia.

J is TRBJ2-1 and V is TRBV10-3, with D possibly being TRBD1 (5 bases). The CDR3 runs 11 residues. Germline V lookup: CDR1 ENHRY, CDR2 SYGVKD. The ends were cut back, 3 bases at V and 10 bases at J, with 7 bases in the middle. In DNA form, the CDR3 reads TGTGCCATCAGTGACGGACAAGAGCAGTTCTTC. Its translation is CAISDGQEQFF.

The gene calls are TRBV9 and TRBJ2-3; 10 nucleotides match TRBD2. The length of the CDR3 is 15 residues. Losses at the gene ends were 4 bases for V and 3 bases for J; bases not matched to a gene: 5. Germline lookup yields CDR1 SGDLS and CDR2 YYNGEE. CDR3: CASSLDSGGTDTQYF. The CDR3 DNA sequence: TGTGCCAGCAGCCTGGATAGCGGGGGGACAGATACGCAGTATTTT.

This chain links TRBV5-1 with TRBJ1-1; D unresolved. From germline, CDR1 is SGHRS and CDR2 YFSETQ. There are 13 residues in the CDR3. V shed 4 bases and J shed 1 base, with 8 bases lying between them. This CDR3 reads CASSIETNTEAFF. CDR3 DNA sequence: TGCGCCAGCAGCATTGAGACGAACACTGAAGCTTTCTTT.

The chain carries TRBV29-1 and TRBJ2-3; weak D call: TRBD1 (6 bases). V lost 2 bases, J lost 2 bases, and 11 bases lay in between. Germline V gene sequence: CDR1 SQVTM, CDR2 ANQGSEA. The CDR3 is made up of 14 amino acids. The CDR3 region is CSVESGQFTDTQYF. CDR3 DNA: TGCAGCGTTGAATCCGGACAGTTCACAGATACGCAGTATTTT.

This clone was picked up a small number of times. The V gene is TRBV27, the J gene TRBJ2-1, with D possibly being TRBD2 (5 bases). The V end lost 2 bases, the J end lost 2 bases, and 7 bases lay between the germline ends. The CDR3 totals 14 residues. From germline, CDR1 is MNHEY and CDR2 SMNVEV (reference sequence). CDR3: CASSLVGTYNEQFF. DNA of the CDR3: TGTGCCAGCAGTTTAGTCGGGACCTACAATGAGCAGTTCTTC.

The count of this clone is one. The V gene is TRBV7-2, the J gene TRBJ2-3, with D unclear. Germline CDR1 reads SGHTA; CDR2 reads FQGNSA. Trimming pared 1 base from V and 1 base from J, leaving 9 bases between. The CDR3 is 15 amino acids. The DNA for the CDR3 is TGTGCCAGCAGCTTAGACCGCGTGGGCACAGATACGCAGTATTTT. Its translation: CASSLDRVGTDTQYF.

The chain has TRBV19 and TRBJ1-1; D unresolved. CDR3 length: 14 amino acids. Between the trimmed V and J ends, which lost 7 bases and 3 bases, there was a span of 15 bases. CDR1 is LNHDA, CDR2 SQIVND, per germline (reference sequence). The DNA of the CDR3 is TGTGCCAGTACCCCTCCCCTCCGGGACACTGAAGCTTTCTTT. Protein sequence: CASTPPLRDTEAFF. The full variable domain, completed using reference TRBV19 and TRBJ1-1, is DGGITQSPKYLFRKEGQNVTLSCEQNLNHDAMYWYRQDPGQGLRLIYYSQIVNDFQKGDIAEGYSVSREKKESFPLTVTSAQKNPTAFYLCASTPPLRDTEAFFGQGTRLTVV.